This T cell receptor (beta chain) was identified during a study of response to subunit inactivated influenza vaccine. Study-wide points: The authors put forward the suggestion that each seasonal influenza vaccination may bring in only a limited number of new T cells.

A single record per CDR3 protein comes from TCRdb applying MiXCR to the RT-PCR reads. The sample yields about 520,000 distinct CDR3 sequences, around 9.9% seen once. In this sample, this clonotype turned up a few times. Its matching antigen is unknown. V was clipped by 7 bases and J by 7 bases, with 22 bases between them. The CDR3 has 15 amino acids. Looked up from germline, CDR1 is MNHNS and CDR2 is SASEGT. The sequence was obtained from a man in his forties or fifties who received an inactivated influenza vaccine. The material sequenced was PBMCs from blood, taken roughly 46 days after vaccination. V is TRBV6-1 and J is TRBJ1-1, with D maybe TRBD1 (5 bases). CDR3 sequence reads: CASTETGTASFEAFF. CDR3 nucleotide sequence: TGTGCCAGCACCGAAACCGGGACGGCTTCCTTTGAAGCTTTCTTT.